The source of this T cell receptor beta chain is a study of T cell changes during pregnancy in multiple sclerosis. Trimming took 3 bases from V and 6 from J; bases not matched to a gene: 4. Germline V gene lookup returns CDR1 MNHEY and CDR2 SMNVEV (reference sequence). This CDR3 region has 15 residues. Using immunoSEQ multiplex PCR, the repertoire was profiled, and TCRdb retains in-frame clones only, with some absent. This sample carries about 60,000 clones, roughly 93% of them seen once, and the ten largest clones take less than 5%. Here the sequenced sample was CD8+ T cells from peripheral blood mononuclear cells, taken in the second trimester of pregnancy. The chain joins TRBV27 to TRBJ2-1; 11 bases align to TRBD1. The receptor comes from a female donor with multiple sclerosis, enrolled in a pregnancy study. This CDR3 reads CASSFRDRGSNEQFF. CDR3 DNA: TGTGCCAGCAGTTTCCGGGACAGGGGGTCCAATGAGCAGTTCTTC.